These T cell receptor beta chains were read from a single sample in a study of shared clonotypes between healthy human individuals. Clones were sequenced by immunoSEQ multiplex PCR, and TCRdb holds only the in-frame ones, with some missing. The sample has approximately 600,000 clones; roughly 95% are singletons. Sequenced sample: naive CD8+ T cells sorted from blood. The receptors shown here come from a woman aged 25-40 years in good health. Each CDR3 is given without its conserved first and last residue.

>TRBJ2-5|TRBV9
ASSLAARQETQY
>TRBJ2-7|TRBV27
ASSLSAGGPNEQY
>TRBJ2-4|TRBV5-6
ASSLEPSGGSKNIQY
>TRBJ1-1|TRBV29-1
SALTGGGTEAF
>TRBJ2-3|TRBV28
ASSLTGGGSDTQY
>TRBJ2-7|TRBV7-9
ANQPIRDRGYEQY
>TRBJ2-7|TRBV2
ASSDGDWGGRGYEQY
>TRBJ1-2|TRBV18
ASSPGQGVYGYT
>TRBJ2-7|TRBV2
ATRLSTSYEQY
>TRBJ2-7|TRBV28
ASSLLSAGVYEQY
>.|TRBV7-9
ASREDRDEQY
>TRBJ1-1|TRBV18
ASSPKQGTVGAF
>TRBJ1-1|TRBV6-5
ASTLDGNTEAF
>TRBJ2-7|TRBV2
ATYDGTTYEQY
>TRBJ1-5|TRBV28
ASSSVELSNQPQH
>TRBJ2-1|TRBV27
ASSLGLFNEQF
>TRBJ2-7|TRBV5-6
ASSAEGQKYEQY
>TRBJ1-5|TRBV6-5
ASSYTGAQPQH
>TRBJ2-7|TRBV6-5
ASSYSGGSYEQY
>TRBJ2-3|TRBV7-9
ASSLGRAPGDTQY
>TRBJ2-7|TRBV27
ASSLKGSYEQY
>TRBJ1-4|TRBV7-9
ASSTLQGENEKLF
>TRBJ2-7|TRBV28
ASTPLLGQTYEQY
>TRBJ1-1|TRBV28
ASSSYQENTEAF
>TRBJ1-5|TRBV7-8
ASSLEAGSNQPQH
>TRBJ2-3|TRBV13
ASSLEGDTQY
>TRBJ1-1|TRBV5-6
ASRLRRGMNTEAF
>TRBJ2-5|TRBV27
ASTSSYQETQY
>TRBJ2-7|TRBV28
ASSIILGQGNHEQY
>TRBJ2-7|TRBV4-1
ASSQGGGEQY
>TRBJ1-1|TRBV7-8
ASSSGTAEAF
>TRBJ2-2|TRBV10-2
ASWDTSGTGELF
>TRBJ1-5|TRBV28
ASSSRDRADDQPQH
>TRBJ2-2|TRBV29-1
SGWTGDTGELF
>TRBJ2-5|TRBV2
ASSPGHYQETQY
>TRBJ1-1|TRBV30
AWSVHRGTEAF
>TRBJ1-1|TRBV7-7
ASSLAPRNTEAF
>TRBJ2-2|TRBV7-8
ASSLGSGNTGELF